The 23 T cell receptor beta chains given below trace back to one sample, sequenced in a study of OX40 agonist ivuxolimab in advanced cancers. The assay was immunoSEQ multiplex PCR, and TCRdb's table has in-frame clones only and misses some. The sample lists 8,500 to 9,000 clones; approximately 70% were seen once. Source: CD4+ or CD8+ T cells sorted from blood, taken in a trial of the OX40 agonist ivuxolimab. The receptor set was obtained from an adult with an advanced solid tumor such as melanoma, head and neck, liver or kidney cancer.

This clone turned up a few times. This chain uses TRBV7-9 with TRBJ2-3; D assignment may be TRBD1 or TRBD2 (6 bases each). Germline V gives CDR1 SEHNR, CDR2 FQNEAQ (reference sequence). The CDR3 has 13 amino acids. Deletions cut 1 base from V and 6 bases from J, with 8 bases between. CDR3 sequence reads: CASSLGRGDTQYF. The CDR3 DNA sequence: TGTGCCAGCAGCTTAGGGAGGGGGGATACGCAGTATTTT.

The chain carries TRBV7-9 and TRBJ2-5; D is perhaps TRBD2 (5 bases). V was shortened by 5 bases and J by 5 bases, with 12 bases between the two germline ends. The V gene's germline CDR1 is SEHNR and CDR2 FQNEAQ (reference sequence). This CDR3 is built from 13 residues. CDR3 DNA: TGTGCCAGCAGCCTGAGTGGGGAGGAGACCCAGTACTTC. This sequence encodes CASSLSGEETQYF. The full variable domain, its missing parts supplied by reference TRBV7-9 and TRBJ2-5, is DTGVSQNPRHKITKRGQNVTFRCDPISEHNRLYWYRQTLGQGPEFLTYFQNEAQLEKSRLLSDRFSAERPKGSFSTLEIQRTEQGDSAMYLCASSLSGEETQYFGPGTRLLVL.

This chain links TRBV9 with TRBJ1-2, with D possibly matching TRBD1 (5 bases). Germline V gene lookup returns CDR1 SGDLS and CDR2 YYNGEE. The V end lost 7 bases, the J end lost 4 bases, and 14 bases lay between the germline ends. There are 13 residues in the CDR3. The CDR3, as DNA: TGTGCCAGCGACGGGGGGTACGGCTATGGCTACACCTTC. As protein: CASDGGYGYGYTF.

The V call is TRBV28, the J call TRBJ2-3, with no clear D. The CDR3 contains 14 residues. Trimming removed 3 bases from V and 1 base from J, with 8 bases in between. Looked up from germline, CDR1 is MDHEN and CDR2 is SYDVKM. The CDR3 DNA sequence: TGTGCCAGCAGTTTCCGGACGGGCACAGATACGCAGTATTTT. Protein product: CASSFRTGTDTQYF.

V and J are TRBV2 and TRBJ1-2; no clear D. Per germline, CDR1 SNHLY and CDR2 FYNNEI. The CDR3 has 12 amino acids. V shed 5 bases and J shed 8 bases, with 12 bases lying between them. CDR3 sequence: CASSSATLGYTF. CDR3 coding DNA: TGTGCCAGCAGTTCGGCCACGTTAGGCTACACCTTC.

The rearrangement joins TRBV20-1 to TRBJ2-7; possible D gene TRBD2, 5 bases. The CDR3 is 11 amino acids. The germline V gene encodes CDR1 DFQATT and CDR2 SNEGSKA (reference sequence). V was cut by 5 bases and J by 5 bases, with 10 bases left in between. CDR3 sequence: CSADERDEQYF. For the CDR3, the DNA is TGCAGTGCTGACGAGAGGGACGAGCAGTACTTC.

The rearrangement joins TRBV9 to TRBJ1-1; D possibly corresponds to TRBD1 (5 bases). Germline V gene lookup returns CDR1 SGDLS and CDR2 YYNGEE. This CDR3 contains 18 residues. V was trimmed by 3 bases and J by 4 bases, leaving 25 bases between them. The CDR3 spells CASSAGTAPEARRTEAFF. Written as DNA, the CDR3 is TGTGCCAGCAGCGCCGGGACGGCCCCGGAGGCCAGACGCACTGAAGCTTTCTTT.

This sequence joins TRBV7-9 and TRBJ2-7; D unresolved. V was cut by 5 bases and J by 1 base, with 9 bases left in between. The CDR3 loop spans 13 amino acids. The germline V gene has CDR1 SEHNR and CDR2 FQNEAQ (reference sequence). The CDR3 sequence: CASSPGGSYEQYF. DNA of the CDR3: TGTGCCAGCAGCCCCGGTGGGTCCTACGAGCAGTACTTC.

The V and J genes are TRBV5-6 and TRBJ2-1; a possible D gene is TRBD1 (6 bases). The CDR3 is 13 residues long. The V end was cut by 3 bases, the J end by 4 bases, with 8 bases between. Germline V CDR1 and CDR2: SGHDT, YYEEEE. CDR3 protein: CASSSDSYNEQFF. CDR3 nucleotide sequence: TGTGCCAGCAGCTCGGACAGTTACAATGAGCAGTTCTTC.

This CDR3 is CASSLASRGSEQYF. The CDR3 DNA sequence: TGTGCCAGCAGTTTAGCTAGCAGAGGATCCGAGCAGTACTTC. The chain recombines TRBV27 with TRBJ2-7, with D perhaps matching TRBD2 (5 bases). CDR3 length: 14 amino acids. CDR1 MNHEY and CDR2 SMNVEV come from the germline V gene (reference sequence). Trimming shortened V by 2 bases and J by 6 bases, and 14 bases separated the two germline ends.

The CDR3 is CASSVGGGGGEQFF. CDR3 DNA: TGTGCCAGCAGCGTAGGGGGAGGTGGCGGTGAGCAGTTCTTC. This rearrangement joins TRBV9 to TRBJ2-1, with D maybe TRBD2 (6 bases). V was cut by 0 bases and J by 9 bases, with 13 bases left in between. CDR3 length equals 14 residues. CDR1 and CDR2 (germline): SGDLS, YYNGEE.

This chain uses TRBV4-2 with TRBJ2-3; D tentatively fits TRBD1 or TRBD2 (5 bases each). The germline CDR1 and CDR2 sequences are LGHNA and YNFKEQ. The ends were cut back, 0 bases at V and 2 bases at J, with 12 bases in the middle. The CDR3 contains 16 residues. The CDR3 sequence: CASSQETADPTDTQYF. The CDR3 nucleotides read TGTGCCAGCAGCCAAGAGACAGCGGACCCCACAGATACGCAGTATTTT.

The rearrangement uses TRBV19 and TRBJ1-5; perhaps TRBD1 as D (5 bases). From germline, CDR1 is LNHDA and CDR2 SQIVND (reference sequence). The V gene lost 4 bases and the J gene lost 1 base, with 11 bases spanning the gap. This CDR3 has 15 amino acids. This CDR3 reads CASSRGVVSNQPQHF. CDR3 bases: TGTGCCAGTAGTAGGGGGGTTGTCAGCAATCAGCCCCAGCATTTT.

The V and J genes are TRBV6-1 and TRBJ2-7, with D possibly called TRBD1 or TRBD2 (5 bases each). CDR3 length: 15 residues. V was cut by 4 bases and J by 2 bases, with 15 bases left in between. Germline lookup yields CDR1 MNHNS and CDR2 SASEGT. This chain's CDR3 is CASSGLSGTPYEQYF. The CDR3 region has the DNA TGTGCCAGCAGTGGCCTGTCCGGGACCCCCTACGAGCAGTACTTC.

The genes are TRBV6-5 and TRBJ2-2; 9 nucleotides line up with TRBD1. The germline V gene has CDR1 MNHEY and CDR2 SVGAGI. Losses at the gene ends were 0 bases for V and 7 bases for J; bases not matched to a gene: 6. CDR3 length: 16 residues. CDR3 in DNA: TGTGCCAGCAGTTACTCTACAGGGGGCGCGGACGGGGAGCTGTTTTTT. Translation gives CASSYSTGGADGELFF.

This clone was found a few times. This chain uses TRBV28 with TRBJ2-7, with D uncertain. Germline V CDR1 and CDR2: MDHEN, SYDVKM. Deletions cut 3 bases from V and 0 bases from J, with 9 bases between. The CDR3 is made up of 14 amino acids. CDR3 in amino acids: CASSLIASSYEQYF. The CDR3 DNA follows: TGTGCCAGCAGTTTGATAGCTAGCTCCTACGAGCAGTACTTC.

This clone was found once. The chain joins TRBV7-2 to TRBJ2-1; D ambiguous. V lost 2 bases and J lost 4, with 9 bases in between. CDR3 length: 14 residues. Looked up from germline, CDR1 is SGHTA and CDR2 is FQGNSA. The CDR3 region is CASSLTGGYNEQFF. The CDR3 nucleotides are TGTGCCAGCAGCTTAACCGGTGGGTACAATGAGCAGTTCTTC.

The chain has TRBV27 and TRBJ1-2; 7 positions match TRBD1. Germline values: CDR1 MNHEY, CDR2 SMNVEV (reference sequence). Trimming at V came to 4 bases and at J to 4 bases, leaving 6 bases not matched to a gene. The CDR3 runs to 14 residues. CDR3 sequence (DNA): TGTGCCAGCAGTTCCCAAGGGGGCAGCTATGGCTACACCTTC. Protein: CASSSQGGSYGYTF.

This chain joins TRBV5-6 and TRBJ2-7; no definite D call. V lost 1 base, J lost 2 bases, and 13 bases lay in between. The CDR3 loop spans 15 amino acids. Germline assignment: CDR1 SGHDT and CDR2 YYEEEE. DNA for the CDR3: TGTGCCAGCAGCTTGCGGTTGTTGAATCCCTACGAGCAGTACTTC. This gives the protein CASSLRLLNPYEQYF.

The chain has TRBV27 and TRBJ2-7; a weak D match, TRBD2 (6 bases). The V end was cut by 1 base, the J end by 4 bases, with 14 bases between. CDR1 and CDR2 (germline): MNHEY, SMNVEV (reference sequence). This CDR3 is 15 amino acids long. The CDR3 DNA follows: TGTGCCAGCAGTTTATTCGGGACTTACGAATACGAGCAGTACTTC. It specifies CASSLFGTYEYEQYF.

This clone ranks as medium-sized. J is TRBJ1-2 and V is TRBV7-9; the D is unclear. V gave up 5 bases and J gave up 5 bases, with 18 bases separating them. In germline, CDR1 is SEHNR, CDR2 FQNEAQ (reference sequence). This CDR3 is built from 15 residues. In DNA form, the CDR3 reads TGTGCCAGCAGCACCGATACCAGTCGTTATTATGGCTACACCTTC. Translation gives CASSTDTSRYYGYTF.

The chain recombines TRBV4-1 with TRBJ1-4; tentative D call: TRBD1 (5 bases). The germline V gene encodes CDR1 MGHRA and CDR2 YSYEKL. The CDR3 consists of 14 residues. Trimming took 8 bases from V and 0 from J, leaving 10 bases between them. The CDR3 DNA follows: TGCGCCAGCCGGGGGGAACCAACTAATGAAAAACTGTTTTTT. This codes for CASRGEPTNEKLFF.

This clone came up once. V usage is TRBV5-1 and J usage is TRBJ2-7; 7 bases are shared with TRBD2. The germline gives CDR1 SGHRS, CDR2 YFSETQ. The CDR3 has 15 amino acids. The junction had 4 bases not matched to a gene; V was cut back by 1 base and J by 0 bases. CDR3 DNA: TGCGCCAGCAGCTTGTATGGCGGGAGCTCCTACGAGCAGTACTTC. The encoded protein is CASSLYGGSSYEQYF. The full variable domain, completed using reference TRBV5-1 and TRBJ2-7, is KAGVTQTPRYLIKTRGQQVTLSCSPISGHRSVSWYQQTPGQGLQFLFEYFSETQRNKGNFPGRFSGRQFSNSRSEMNVSTLELGDSALYLCASSLYGGSSYEQYFGPGTRLTVT.